This T cell receptor beta chain came from a study of preoperative IRX-2 immunotherapy in early breast cancer. The treatment here: preoperative locoregional IRX-2 cytokine immunotherapy. Samples came from a phase Ib trial of preoperative locoregional IRX-2 cytokine immunotherapy. V lost 6 bases to trimming and J lost 0 bases, with 10 bases between them. Germline CDR1 is ENHRY and CDR2 is SYGVKD. This CDR3 contains 14 residues. Only in-frame clones appear in the TCRdb table, and some are missing; sequencing was by immunoSEQ multiplex PCR. The top ten hold 15% to 20% of the sample, which has 20,000 to 25,000 clones, around 95% seen once.

The TCR originated in a human donor with breast cancer. V usage is TRBV10-3 and J usage is TRBJ2-3, with D maybe TRBD1 (6 bases). This specimen was tumor tissue, taken after IRX-2 immunotherapy. The CDR3 coding sequence is TGTGCCATCAGAGCACAGGGTAGCACAGATACGCAGTATTTT. It encodes CAIRAQGSTDTQYF.